This record covers a single T cell receptor (beta chain). Measured with immunoSEQ multiplex PCR; TCRdb has only the in-frame clones, and not every one. This sample has around 350,000 clones, with 80% to 90% found just once. CDR1 is MNHEY, CDR2 SVGAGI, per germline. Trimming cost V 6 bases and J 6 bases; bases outside gene matches: 7. CDR3 length equals 14 residues. This sample was included in a study of cytomegalovirus exposure and HLA in healthy donors. The receptor's source is a woman aged 18-29 years in good health and CMV-seronegative. The rearrangement links TRBV6-5 to TRBJ2-2, with 7 bases matching TRBD2. Material: PBMCs. CDR3 protein: CASSGRRESGELFF. CDR3 sequence (DNA): TGTGCCAGCAGCGGGAGGAGGGAATCCGGGGAGCTGTTTTTT.